This T cell receptor (beta chain) was identified in a study of blood T cell repertoires in COVID-19 (dated by TCRdb to 2018 to 2021). General notes on the study: Samples covering the acute and convalescent phases of COVID-19 were provided by collaborators in the United States, Italy and Spain. The prospective study material was composed of cDNA or gDNA derived from T cells, B-cell-depleted T cells, or PBMCs. Subjects who had been exposed to COVID-19, were actively infected with it, or had recovered from it provided the deeply sampled blood TCRbeta repertoires that made up the dataset. The repertoires were released in a freely available public database intended as a resource for research on the immune response to SARS-CoV-2. The samples were drawn from the first 160 participants of the ongoing ImmuneRACE study and from 950 to 1,500 subjects provided by 6 global collaborators. A de-identified subject ID, COVID-19 status, age in years and sex were almost always included in the sample metadata. Where available, HLA class I and class II types were obtained from metadata supplied by the sample provider rather than from assay-based typing.

The germline V gene yields SGHNT for CDR1 and YENEEA for CDR2. The junction shows trimming of 4 bases on V and 2 bases on J, and the gene matches do not reach 3 bases of it. The CDR3 spans 15 residues, from the cysteine through the phenylalanine. The entry retains the CDR3 DNA only, 45 bases that are in frame from base 1. Turning to this clone: What antigen it recognizes has not been identified. No much larger clonotype is one base removed from it; base qualities were not supplied.

The collaborating institutions used their own protocols to collect whole blood in K2EDTA tubes. For TCRbeta analysis, collaborators shipped samples in one of three forms: frozen whole blood, isolated PBMCs, or DNA extracted from either of those sample types. General conclusions and limits of the study: Clinical and demographic metadata were provided uncurated, with the amount varying by source and participant.

TCRbeta CDR3 regions were amplified from genomic DNA by means of the immunoSEQ Assay, a bias-controlled multiplex PCR. On the authors' methods: The number of nucleated cells in each sample was estimated from the amplification of reference gene primers within the assay. To quantify the absolute abundance of each unique TCRbeta CDR3 rearrangement, sequence reads were collapsed and filtered. For each sample, productive Simpson clonality was calculated as the square root of Simpson's diversity index over productive rearrangements. TCRdb stores this immuneACCESS table with in-frame sequences only. Part of the clones is absent; in the studies checked, under half of the shortfall reflects unresolved V genes, and no reason is known for the rest. V and J calls and clone size come straight from that table; D and trimming were deduced from the DNA. The sample table holds 90,000 to 130,000 clones, of which about four fifths were seen once. 4% to 4.5% of the sample belongs to the ten largest clones.

Here the chain combines TRBV11-3 and TRBJ2-2, with 8 junctional bases fitting TRBD1. The clonotype originates from a woman aged 70-85 years with acute or convalescent COVID-19. The material sequenced was peripheral blood. The DNA sequence is given as TGTGCCAGCAGCTCAGGGGGCACAAACACCGGGGAGCTGTTTTTT. It specifies CASSSGGTNTGELFF.